This passage covers 29 T cell receptor beta chains from one sample sequenced in a study of PD-1 blockade in classical Hodgkin lymphoma. Data came from immunoSEQ multiplex PCR; TCRdb stores just in-frame clones and leaves some out. The sample comprises some 100,000 clones, more than 90% of which are singletons, and 2.8% rests with the top ten. Every one of the patients relapsed after autologous stem cell transplantation (brentuximab vedotin exposure was variable). The sequenced sample was peripheral blood mononuclear cells (PBMCs), obtained at baseline. These receptors were collected from a human donor with classical Hodgkin lymphoma.

As DNA, the CDR3 is TGCAGCGTCGGGGCAACTTACTCCTACGAGCAGTACTTC. Translating it yields CSVGATYSYEQYF. This sequence joins TRBV29-1 and TRBJ2-7; D may be TRBD1 or TRBD2 (5 bases each). V gave up 6 bases and J gave up 0 bases, with 12 bases separating them. Germline V lookup: CDR1 SQVTM, CDR2 ANQGSEA. The CDR3 is 13 amino acids.

V and J are TRBV9 and TRBJ2-2; 7 positions match TRBD2. V lost 0 bases, J lost 4 bases, and 9 bases stayed unmatched. The CDR3 length is 17 residues. Germline V gene sequence: CDR1 SGDLS, CDR2 YYNGEE. In DNA form, the CDR3 reads TGTGCCAGCAGCGTAGCTTCGGCGGGAGTGGTCACCGGGGAGCTGTTTTTT. This translates into CASSVASAGVVTGELFF.

J is TRBJ2-3 and V is TRBV6-4; 12 nucleotides match TRBD2. CDR1 and CDR2 from the germline V gene are MRHNA and SNTAGT. The CDR3 extends over 16 amino acids. The V segment lost 5 bases and the J segment 6 bases; nucleotides outside the gene matches: 9. The CDR3 nucleotides read TGTGCCAGCAGTTATCTAGCGGGAGGGCCCCGGGATACGCAGTATTTT. Translated: CASSYLAGGPRDTQYF.

This chain uses TRBV9 with TRBJ2-1, with no clear D. Trimming removed 0 bases from V and 0 bases from J, with 7 bases in between. Germline CDR1 SGDLS, CDR2 YYNGEE. The CDR3 runs to 15 residues. The CDR3 reads CASSVVVGSYNEQFF. The DNA of the CDR3 is TGTGCCAGCAGCGTAGTTGTCGGCTCCTACAATGAGCAGTTCTTC.

This clone showed up just a few times. The chain couples TRBV5-1 to TRBJ1-1; D is uncertain. The CDR3 contains 13 residues. Germline V CDR1 and CDR2: SGHRS, YFSETQ. V gave up 4 bases and J gave up 11 bases, with 18 bases separating them. The CDR3 region is CASSAWLGENAFF. In nucleotides, the CDR3 is TGCGCCAGCAGCGCCTGGTTGGGAGAGAACGCTTTCTTT.

V gene TRBV5-8 combines with J gene TRBJ2-7; 8 bases line up with TRBD1. Germline CDR1 is SGHTS and CDR2 is YDEGEE. CDR3 length: 16 residues. With V trimmed by 0 bases and J by 9 bases, 14 bases remained unmatched. The CDR3 loop reads CASSLAMLTGGVGQYF. The DNA for the CDR3 is TGTGCCAGCAGCTTGGCGATGCTTACAGGGGGTGTGGGGCAGTACTTC.

To note about this clone: At one boundary the junction diverges from the germline segment, which might be a read error. The chain employs TRBV15 and TRBJ2-3, with 7 bases matching TRBD2. Germline CDR1 is LNHNV and CDR2 is YYDKDF (reference sequence). This CDR3 region has 14 residues. CDR3 loop: CATRRSGLWITQYF. Here the CDR3 DNA reads TGTGCCACCCGCAGATCGGGACTATGGATAACGCAGTATTTT.

This chain joins TRBV5-4 and TRBJ2-4; TRBD2 agrees at 10 bases. After removal of 3 bases from V and 6 bases from J, the junction contained 6 bases not matched to a gene. The germline gives CDR1 SGHNT, CDR2 YYREEE (reference sequence). CDR3 size: 15 residues. The CDR3 region has the DNA TGTGCCAGCAGCTCTCGGACTAGCGGCCCAAACATTCAGTACTTC. It yields the protein CASSSRTSGPNIQYF.

The chain couples TRBV10-3 to TRBJ2-1; tentatively, D is TRBD1 (6 bases). The CDR3 totals 16 residues. Germline CDR1 is ENHRY and CDR2 is SYGVKD. Trimming pared 1 base from V and 0 bases from J, leaving 10 bases between. CDR3 loop: CAISEYREPSYNEQFF. CDR3 nucleotide sequence: TGTGCCATCAGTGAGTACAGGGAACCCTCCTACAATGAGCAGTTCTTC.

This clone was recorded only once. The chain uses TRBV28 and TRBJ1-5; tentatively, D is TRBD1 (6 bases). This CDR3 is built from 15 residues. Trimming shortened V by 1 base and J by 4 bases, and 11 bases separated the two germline ends. Germline V gene lookup returns CDR1 MDHEN and CDR2 SYDVKM. CDR3 region: CASSLLSGDNQPQHF. For the CDR3, the DNA is TGTGCCAGCAGTTTATTATCAGGGGATAATCAGCCCCAGCATTTT.

This rearrangement joins TRBV5-6 to TRBJ2-1; 8 bases align to TRBD2. V trimming: 4 bases; J trimming: 3 bases; junction bases outside the gene matches: 9. The V gene's germline CDR1 is SGHDT and CDR2 YYEEEE. The CDR3 runs to 16 residues. CDR3 DNA: TGTGCCAGCAGCATCCGAGAACTAGCGGACTACAATGAGCAGTTCTTC. It specifies CASSIRELADYNEQFF.

The chain is built from TRBV6-5 and TRBJ1-1; D remains unclear. The CDR3 covers 16 residues. The germline gives CDR1 MNHEY, CDR2 SVGAGI. The V end was cut by 2 bases, the J end by 0 bases, with 13 bases between. CDR3 coding DNA: TGTGCCAGCAGTTACCGGGCAGTCCGGATGAACACTGAAGCTTTCTTT. Protein product: CASSYRAVRMNTEAFF.

The chain uses TRBV19 and TRBJ2-7; 12 bases map to TRBD2. CDR3 length: 15 amino acids. Germline CDR1 LNHDA, CDR2 SQIVND (reference sequence). With 3 bases clipped from V and 7 bases from J, the junction kept 7 bases outside the gene matches. The CDR3 nucleotides read TGTGCCAGTAGTATCCTAGCGGGAGGGCCTGGGGAGCAGTACTTC. Translation gives CASSILAGGPGEQYF.

This rearrangement joins TRBV28 to TRBJ2-3; 9 nucleotides align to TRBD2. Germline CDR1 MDHEN, CDR2 SYDVKM. With V trimmed by 11 bases and J by 4 bases, 7 bases remained unmatched. CDR3 length: 13 amino acids. CDR3 nucleotide sequence: TGTGCCGGGACTAGCCGAAGGGCAGATACGCAGTATTTT. Its translation is CAGTSRRADTQYF.

This chain joins TRBV5-5 and TRBJ2-3, with unresolved D. Trimming stripped 2 bases from V and 2 bases from J, with 12 bases between. Germline values: CDR1 SGHKS, CDR2 YYEKEE (reference sequence). The length of the CDR3 is 15 residues. The CDR3 sequence: CASSFGNIYTDTQYF. Here the CDR3 DNA reads TGTGCCAGCAGCTTTGGTAACATATACACAGATACGCAGTATTTT. The whole variable domain, filled in from reference TRBV5-5 and TRBJ2-3, reads DAGVTQSPTHLIKTRGQQVTLRCSPISGHKSVSWYQQVLGQGPQFIFQYYEKEERGRGNFPDRFSARQFPNYSSELNVNALLLGDSALYLCASSFGNIYTDTQYFGPGTRLTVL.

The genes are TRBV7-2 and TRBJ2-1; 9 bases line up with TRBD2. CDR3 length equals 15 residues. The germline CDR1 and CDR2 sequences are SGHTA and FQGNSA. V lost 5 bases, J lost 4 bases, and 6 bases stayed unmatched. CDR3 loop: CASSPHSGRYNEQFF. The CDR3 DNA reads TGTGCCAGCAGCCCCCATAGCGGGAGATACAATGAGCAGTTCTTC.

The chain joins TRBV7-3 to TRBJ2-3; TRBD2 matches 8 bases. In germline, CDR1 is SGHTA, CDR2 FQGTGA. Trimming removed 1 base from V and 5 bases from J; junction bases left unmatched: 2. This CDR3 is 14 amino acids long. CDR3 sequence reads: CASSLMLAGDTQYF. CDR3 DNA sequence: TGTGCCAGCAGCTTAATGCTAGCGGGAGATACGCAGTATTTT.

The chain uses TRBV21-1 and TRBJ2-2; the table's D call TRBD1 went unverified against the DNA. TRBV21-1 is labeled a pseudogene. This CDR3 has 12 residues. CDR3 region: CARQGTTGELFF. The CDR3 DNA reads TGTGCCAGACAGGGGACGACCGGGGAGCTGTTTTTT.

The chain joins TRBV6-5 to TRBJ2-7; 8 nucleotides match TRBD2. This CDR3 spans 15 amino acids. V gave up 4 bases and J gave up 2 bases; unmatched junction bases: 7. Germline loops: CDR1 MNHEY, CDR2 SVGAGI. The CDR3 protein is CASSFSGGGTYEQYF. The CDR3 DNA sequence: TGTGCCAGCAGTTTCTCCGGGGGGGGGACCTACGAGCAGTACTTC.

The chain is built from TRBV5-4 and TRBJ2-5; 9 positions agree with TRBD2. CDR3 length: 14 amino acids. CDR1 and CDR2 from the germline V gene are SGHNT and YYREEE (reference sequence). The junction had 4 bases not matched to a gene; V was cut back by 3 bases and J by 4 bases. In DNA, the CDR3 is TGTGCCAGCAGCTCGGGACTAGCTGGAGAGACCCAGTACTTC. Translation: CASSSGLAGETQYF.

The chain combines TRBV7-9 with TRBJ2-5, with D uncertain. Trimming removed 3 bases from V and 1 base from J, with 12 bases in between. Germline CDR1 and CDR2: SEHNR and FQNEAQ (reference sequence). CDR3 size: 15 residues. This chain's CDR3 is CASSFALTGQETQYF. In DNA form, the CDR3 reads TGTGCCAGCAGCTTTGCGCTCACGGGCCAAGAGACCCAGTACTTC. Supplemented by reference TRBV7-9 and TRBJ2-5, the full variable domain reads DTGVSQNPRHKITKRGQNVTFRCDPISEHNRLYWYRQTLGQGPEFLTYFQNEAQLEKSRLLSDRFSAERPKGSFSTLEIQRTEQGDSAMYLCASSFALTGQETQYFGPGTRLLVL.

The chain uses TRBV5-6 and TRBJ2-5; 13 bases align to TRBD2. Germline assignment: CDR1 SGHDT and CDR2 YYEEEE. The CDR3 runs 15 residues. V lost 4 bases to trimming and J lost 5 bases; unmatched junction nucleotides: 5. Here the CDR3 DNA reads TGTGCCAGCAGCCTCGGACTAGCGGGAGAGGAGACCCAGTACTTC. Amino acid sequence: CASSLGLAGEETQYF. The full variable domain, completed using reference TRBV5-6 and TRBJ2-5, is DAGVTQSPTHLIKTRGQQVTLRCSPKSGHDTVSWYQQALGQGPQFIFQYYEEEERQRGNFPDRFSGHQFPNYSSELNVNALLLGDSALYLCASSLGLAGEETQYFGPGTRLLVL.

This clone was seen only once. J is TRBJ2-3 and V is TRBV6-6, with 11 bases fitting TRBD2. The CDR3 is 16 amino acids. The V and J ends lost 2 bases and 0 bases, in that order; junction bases with no gene match: 1. Germline CDR1 reads MNHNY; CDR2 reads SVGAGI (reference sequence). The CDR3 spells CASSYGTSGSTDTQYF. The CDR3 nucleotides are TGTGCCAGCAGTTACGGGACTAGCGGTAGCACAGATACGCAGTATTTT.

The chain employs TRBV5-4 and TRBJ2-3, with D perhaps TRBD2 (5 bases). Trimming pared 3 bases from V and 2 bases from J, leaving 13 bases between. The CDR3 extends over 15 amino acids. In germline, CDR1 is SGHNT, CDR2 YYREEE (reference sequence). CDR3 in DNA: TGTGCCAGCAGCTCCCTGGACTTTTACACAGATACGCAGTATTTT. It codes for CASSSLDFYTDTQYF.

V and J are TRBV30 and TRBJ2-7; D remains ambiguous. Per germline, CDR1 GTSNPN and CDR2 SVGIG (reference sequence). This CDR3 contains 13 residues. The ends were cut back, 3 bases at V and 3 bases at J, with 12 bases in the middle. CDR3: CAWRPDGYYEQYF. Here the CDR3 DNA reads TGTGCCTGGAGACCGGACGGATACTACGAGCAGTACTTC.

The J gene is TRBJ2-1, the V gene TRBV29-1, with 12 bases matching TRBD2. V shed 5 bases, J shed 5 bases, and the junction held 10 bases outside the gene matches. The CDR3 covers 16 residues. The V gene's germline CDR1 is SQVTM and CDR2 ANQGSEA. CDR3 DNA sequence: TGCAGCGTTTCCCACCCACTAGCGGGAGGAGACAATGAGCAGTTCTTC. Residues: CSVSHPLAGGDNEQFF.

The CDR3 protein is CASSTTVDRNEQYF. The CDR3 region has the DNA TGTGCCAGTAGTACGACCGTTGACAGGAACGAGCAGTACTTC. V is TRBV19 and J is TRBJ2-7, with D perhaps TRBD1 (6 bases). Germline V gene data show CDR1 as LNHDA and CDR2 as SQIVND (reference sequence). There are 14 residues in the CDR3. V was cut by 4 bases and J by 5 bases, with 15 bases left in between.

The CDR3 DNA is TGCGCCAGCAGCTTGGCCTGGGGTTGGGATGAGCAGTTCTTC. It specifies CASSLAWGWDEQFF. This chain links TRBV5-1 with TRBJ2-1; no clear D. The CDR3 is made up of 14 amino acids. Germline V gene lookup returns CDR1 SGHRS and CDR2 YFSETQ. The V end was cut by 0 bases, the J end by 8 bases, with 12 bases between.

This CDR3 reads CASSYGATGEETQYF. The CDR3 DNA reads as TGCGCCAGCAGCTATGGAGCGACGGGCGAAGAGACCCAGTACTTC. V and J are TRBV5-1 and TRBJ2-5; D gene unclear. The CDR3 has 15 amino acids. Germline lookup yields CDR1 SGHRS and CDR2 YFSETQ. V was cut by 3 bases and J by 3 bases, with 15 bases left in between.